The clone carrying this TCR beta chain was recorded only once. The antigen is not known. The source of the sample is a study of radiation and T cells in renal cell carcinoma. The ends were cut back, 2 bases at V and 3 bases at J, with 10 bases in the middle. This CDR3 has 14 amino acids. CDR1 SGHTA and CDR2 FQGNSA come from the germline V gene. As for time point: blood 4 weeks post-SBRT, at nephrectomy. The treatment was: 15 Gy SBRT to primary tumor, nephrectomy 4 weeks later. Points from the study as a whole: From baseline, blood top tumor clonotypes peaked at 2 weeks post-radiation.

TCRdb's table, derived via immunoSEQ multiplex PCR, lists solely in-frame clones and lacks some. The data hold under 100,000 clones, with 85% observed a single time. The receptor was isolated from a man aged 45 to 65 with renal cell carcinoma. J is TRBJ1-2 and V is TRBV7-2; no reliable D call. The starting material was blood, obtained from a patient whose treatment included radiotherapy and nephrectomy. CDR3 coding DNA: TGTGCCAGCAGCTTATGGTCCGGAGACTATGGCTACACCTTC. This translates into CASSLWSGDYGYTF.